This T cell receptor beta chain emerged from a study of cytomegalovirus exposure and HLA in healthy donors. Study in general: Among the approximately 400 donors who were genotyped, 81% fell in the genetic ancestry cluster that is associated with self-reported Caucasian donors.

V shed 0 bases, J shed 1 base, and the junction held 2 bases outside the gene matches. CDR1 is SGHRS, CDR2 YFSETQ, per germline. The CDR3 has 16 residues. Study-wide results and limits: Presence/absence analyses supposed approximately even sequencing depth among donors.

The PCR ran on 60 Vbeta and 13 Jbeta primers. The method was immunoSEQ multiplex PCR; TCRdb's version includes in-frame clones alone and lacks a portion of them. Of over 100,000 clones listed, 73% are singletons. As concerns this clone: Its antigen is currently unknown.

The clonotype was recovered from a man aged 35-49 years in good health and CMV-seronegative. The chain couples TRBV5-1 to TRBJ2-2, with TRBD1 identical over 8 bases. The specimen was PBMCs. The CDR3 is CASSLAGTGNTGELFF. In DNA, the CDR3 is TGCGCCAGCAGCTTGGCCGGGACAGGGAACACCGGGGAGCTGTTTTTT. The full variable domain, its missing parts supplied by reference TRBV5-1 and TRBJ2-2, is KAGVTQTPRYLIKTRGQQVTLSCSPISGHRSVSWYQQTPGQGLQFLFEYFSETQRNKGNFPGRFSGRQFSNSRSEMNVSTLELGDSALYLCASSLAGTGNTGELFFGEGSRLTVL.